The rows below give T cell receptor beta chains drawn from one sample of a study of shared clonotypes between healthy human individuals. Only in-frame clones appear in the TCRdb table, and some are missing; sequencing was by immunoSEQ multiplex PCR. The top ten hold 0.4% to 0.45% of the sample, which has some 1.5 million clones, 95% to 99% seen once. The sequenced sample consisted of naive CD4+ T cells sorted from blood. The receptor source for this set is a young man in good health. Both conserved end residues are part of each CDR3. A D gene is named only where the DNA matches it firmly. Rows may omit the clone size; those that give it use once, few, many or a size class.

D | J | V | size | DNA | CDR3
. | TRBJ2-5 | TRBV11-2 | . | TGTGCCAGCAGGTCGGGGGGCGGGGTCCGGAGAGAGACCCAGTACTTC | CASRSGGGVRRETQYF
. | TRBJ2-4 | TRBV11-2 | . | TGTGCCAGCAGCTTCACGGGGCCCTCGGATCAGTACTTC | CASSFTGPSDQYF
. | TRBJ1-3 | TRBV9 | once | TGTGCCAGCAGCGTAGACGATGCGGTGAACACCATATATTTT | CASSVDDAVNTIYF
. | TRBJ1-2 | TRBV4-1 | . | TGCGCCAGCAGCCGGAGCCCGAGGGAGGACTATGGCTACACCTTC | CASSRSPREDYGYTF
. | TRBJ2-7 | TRBV28 | . | TGTGCCAGCACTCCCACCGGCCGGGGACCCTCCTACGAGCAGTACTTC | CASTPTGRGPSYEQYF
TRBD2 | TRBJ2-2 | TRBV11-1 | . | TGTGCCAGCAGCATTATAGCGGGAGCGGGCACCGGGGAGCTGTTTTTT | CASSIIAGAGTGELFF
. | TRBJ2-1 | TRBV5-1 | . | TGCGCCAGCAGCTTCAGTGGGAATGAGCAGTTCTTC | CASSFSGNEQFF
. | TRBJ1-4 | TRBV23-1 | . | TGCGCCAGCAGTCGGCTGAGTGGGGAAAAACTGTTTTTT | CASSRLSGEKLFF
. | TRBJ2-1 | TRBV28 | . | TGTGCCAGCAGCCTTCGACAGCCGACAAATGAGCAGTTCTTC | CASSLRQPTNEQFF
TRBD1 | TRBJ1-5 | TRBV19 | . | TGTGCCAGTAGCCGGGACAGATTCAATCAGCCCCAGCATTTT | CASSRDRFNQPQHF
. | TRBJ2-3 | TRBV5-1 | . | TGCGCCAGCAGCCTTACCTTCACAGATACGCAGTATTTT | CASSLTFTDTQYF
. | TRBJ2-7 | TRBV4-1 | . | TGCGCCAGCAGCCAAGTCATGCCAAGAATCTCGGGGCAGTACTTC | CASSQVMPRISGQYF
TRBD2 | TRBJ2-5 | TRBV7-2 | . | TGTGCCAGCAGACGTAGGATTGGGACTAGCGGGAGTCCCCAAGAGACCCAGTACTTC | CASRRRIGTSGSPQETQYF
TRBD2 | TRBJ2-1 | TRBV5-1 | . | TGCGCCAGCAGCACGGTCTTCAGCGGGACGGGGAATGAGCAGTTCTTC | CASSTVFSGTGNEQFF
TRBD1 | TRBJ2-7 | TRBV11-3 | . | TGTGCCAGCAGTTCGACAGGGACCTACGAGCAGTACTTC | CASSSTGTYEQYF
. | TRBJ2-2 | TRBV19 | . | TGTGCCAGTAGATGGACGAGCAGGGCCGGGGAGCTGTTTTTT | CASRWTSRAGELFF
TRBD1 | TRBJ2-7 | TRBV5-1 | . | TGCGCCAGCAGCTCATTGGGGGCCCGGGACAGATTATACGAGCAGTACTTC | CASSSLGARDRLYEQYF
. | TRBJ2-3 | TRBV5-1 | once | TGCGCCAGCAGCTTAGTGGGAGAAGATACGCAGTATTTT | CASSLVGEDTQYF
TRBD2 | TRBJ2-1 | TRBV11-2 | . | TGTGCCAGCAGCCCGGGACTAGCGGTTTACAATGAGCAGTTCTTC | CASSPGLAVYNEQFF
. | TRBJ2-2 | TRBV18 | once | TGTGCCAGCTCACTCGGGGGCAAGGACACCGGGGAGCTGTTTTTT | CASSLGGKDTGELFF
. | TRBJ2-3 | TRBV6-1 | once | TGTGCCAGCAGTGAAGCGCCCCTTAGCACAGATACGCAGTATTTT | CASSEAPLSTDTQYF
TRBD1 | TRBJ2-2 | TRBV9 | . | TGTGCCAGCAGCGTCACGGGACAGGGGGTCGGGGAGCTGTTTTTT | CASSVTGQGVGELFF
. | TRBJ1-2 | TRBV28 | . | TGTGCCAGCAGTTTATGGTCGTCGGTGAAAGGCTACACCTTC | CASSLWSSVKGYTF
TRBD1 | TRBJ2-7 | TRBV5-1 | . | TGCGCCAGCAGCGGACCTGGACAGGGAGAAGGCGAGCAGTACTTC | CASSGPGQGEGEQYF
. | TRBJ2-1 | TRBV27 | . | TGTGCCAGCAAAAAGGACAGTTACAATGAGCAGTTCTTC | CASKKDSYNEQFF
TRBD1 | TRBJ2-1 | TRBV28 | . | TGTGCCAGCATCATCCCGGGACAGGGGCGTAATGAGCAGTTCTTC | CASIIPGQGRNEQFF
TRBD2 | TRBJ2-2 | TRBV5-1 | . | TGCGCCAGCAGCATAGGCACCGGGACTATGAACACCGGGGAGCTGTTTTTT | CASSIGTGTMNTGELFF
. | TRBJ2-3 | TRBV18 | once | TGTGCCAGCTCTTCCGCAGATACGCAGTATTTT | CASSSADTQYF
. | TRBJ2-7 | TRBV5-1 | once | TGCGCCAGCAGCTTGGTTGGGACCCACGATTTAATGAGCTCCTACGAGCAGTACTTC | CASSLVGTHDLMSSYEQYF
TRBD1 | TRBJ1-2 | TRBV10-3 | . | TGTGCCATCAGACTCGATACAGGGGGAGAGGCTAACTATGGCTACACCTTC | CAIRLDTGGEANYGYTF
TRBD1 | TRBJ2-3 | TRBV2 | . | TGTGCCAGCAGTGCCAGGACAGGGGCCACAGATACGCAGTATTTT | CASSARTGATDTQYF
. | TRBJ1-1 | TRBV2 | . | TGTGCCAGCAGTCCTGGGGACCCGGGGGACACTGAAGCTTTCTTT | CASSPGDPGDTEAFF
. | TRBJ1-4 | TRBV6-1 | . | TGTGCCAGCAGACCCAATGCAGGAACTAATGAAAAACTGTTTTTT | CASRPNAGTNEKLFF
. | TRBJ2-4 | TRBV28 | . | TGTGCCAGCAGTTCGGGGTCTCTAGCCAAAAACATTCAGTACTTC | CASSSGSLAKNIQYF
. | TRBJ2-3 | TRBV12-5 | . | TGTGCTAGTGGTTTGGGACTAGGGGATACGCAGTATTTT | CASGLGLGDTQYF
. | TRBJ2-5 | TRBV28 | . | TGTGCCAGCAGTTTCTACAGAGGCCAAGAGACCCAGTACTTC | CASSFYRGQETQYF
. | TRBJ2-1 | TRBV15 | once | TGTGCCACCAGCAGAGATCGGGGTAATGAGCAGTTCTTC | CATSRDRGNEQFF
TRBD1 | TRBJ2-5 | TRBV20-1 | . | TGCAGTGGACCAGGGGGAGAGACCCAGTACTTC | CSGPGGETQYF
. | TRBJ2-3 | TRBV6-1 | . | TGTGCCAGCAGTGAAGCGGCCGTCTCTCGGGATACGCAGTATTTT | CASSEAAVSRDTQYF